Listed below are T cell receptor beta chains from one sample, sequenced in a study of neurological immune-mediated disorders. TCRdb re-called the 5' RACE reads with MiXCR, one entry per CDR3 protein. The table has fewer than 90,000 distinct CDR3 sequences, about a tenth seen once. Material for sequencing was PBMCs. The receptors were gathered from a man in his forties in good health. Both conserved end residues are part of each CDR3. Each record gives: J gene, V gene, clone size, D gene, CDR3 DNA, CDR3 protein. A D gene is named only where the DNA matches it firmly. Size tells how often a clone was seen (once, few, many) or the class of an expanded clone, and some rows leave it out.

J: TRBJ2-2; V: TRBV5-6; size: NA; D: NA; DNA: TGTGCCAGCAGCTCTTGGGGGACGCTGAACACCGGGGAGCTGTTTTTT; CDR3: CASSSWGTLNTGELFF
J: TRBJ2-1; V: TRBV7-9; size: many; D: NA; DNA: TGTGCCAGCAGCTTAGAGGGTGAGCAGTTCTTC; CDR3: CASSLEGEQFF
J: TRBJ2-5; V: TRBV5-1; size: many; D: TRBD2; DNA: TGCGCCAGCAGCTTGGTCTCGCGGGGGAAAGAGACCCAGTACTTC; CDR3: CASSLVSRGKETQYF
J: TRBJ2-7; V: TRBV18; size: NA; D: TRBD2; DNA: TGTGCCAGCTCTGACGCCGGGACTATCTACGAGCAGTACTTC; CDR3: CASSDAGTIYEQYF
J: TRBJ2-1; V: TRBV5-6; size: many; D: NA; DNA: TGTGCCAGCAGCTTAGGAGGGAGCGAGCAGTTCTTC; CDR3: CASSLGGSEQFF
J: TRBJ2-3; V: TRBV5-1; size: few; D: NA; DNA: TGCGCCAGCAGCAGGCTAGTTCCCGGGGTTCCTTCTAGCACAGATACGCAGTATTTT; CDR3: CASSRLVPGVPSSTDTQYF
J: TRBJ1-1; V: TRBV7-8; size: many; D: NA; DNA: TGTGCCAGCAGCTTAGGGGGGGGATTACTGAACACTGAAGCTTTCTTT; CDR3: CASSLGGGLLNTEAFF
J: TRBJ2-3; V: TRBV11-3; size: NA; D: NA; DNA: TGTGCCAGCAGCTTAGGCCCAGATACACAGTATTTT; CDR3: CASSLGPDTQYF
J: TRBJ2-1; V: TRBV20-1; size: many; D: NA; DNA: TGCAGTGCTAGAGGTCGGGGCCGGCGTGAGCAGTTCTTC; CDR3: CSARGRGRREQFF
J: TRBJ2-2; V: TRBV12-3/TRBV12-4; size: many; D: NA; DNA: TGTGCCAGCAGTTTAGGACTACCGGGGGCCGGGGAGCTGTTTTTT; CDR3: CASSLGLPGAGELFF
J: TRBJ2-2; V: TRBV24-1; size: many; D: TRBD2; DNA: TGTGCCATCGGGACTAGCGGGAGAGGGAACACCGGGGAGCTGTTTTTT; CDR3: CAIGTSGRGNTGELFF
J: TRBJ1-1; V: TRBV5-1; size: few; D: NA; DNA: TGCGCCAGCAGCCCACTTGCCCCCCGGAACACTGAAGCTTTCTTT; CDR3: CASSPLAPRNTEAFF
J: TRBJ2-3; V: TRBV5-1; size: many; D: TRBD2; DNA: TGCGCCAGCAGTACCCAAACGGGGGGGGTCACAGATACGCAGTATTTT; CDR3: CASSTQTGGVTDTQYF
J: TRBJ1-3; V: TRBV5-1; size: many; D: NA; DNA: TGCGCCAGCAGCCCTTTAGCCACAAGCTCTGGAAACACCATATATTTT; CDR3: CASSPLATSSGNTIYF
J: TRBJ2-1; V: TRBV3-1; size: few; D: NA; DNA: TGTGCCAGCAGCCAAGCCCCGGGGCTGGGAAACAATGAGCAGTTCTTC; CDR3: CASSQAPGLGNNEQFF
J: TRBJ1-1; V: TRBV5-1; size: many; D: TRBD1; DNA: TGCGCCAGCACGGGACAGGGTGCCACTGAAGCTTTCTTT; CDR3: CASTGQGATEAFF
J: TRBJ2-1; V: TRBV7-2; size: many; D: NA; DNA: TGTGCCAGCAGCTTTACCGGGACAAGGATATTCTTC; CDR3: CASSFTGTRIFF
J: TRBJ2-1; V: TRBV29-1; size: many; D: NA; DNA: TGCAGCGTTGAGAAGGGGGCTAGCGGCAATGAGCAGTTCTTC; CDR3: CSVEKGASGNEQFF
J: TRBJ2-5; V: TRBV7-2; size: many; D: TRBD2; DNA: TGTGCCAGCAGCTCCAGACTAGCGGGGGGGCTGGAGACCCAGTACTTC; CDR3: CASSSRLAGGLETQYF
J: TRBJ2-7; V: TRBV5-6; size: many; D: TRBD2; DNA: TGTGCCAGCAGCTTGAGGCTAGCGGGGCCCACTTTCTTC; CDR3: CASSLRLAGPTFF
J: TRBJ2-7; V: TRBV7-3; size: NA; D: NA; DNA: TGTGCCAGCAGCTTAGGGCCTCCCCTCGAGCAGTACTTC; CDR3: CASSLGPPLEQYF
J: TRBJ2-7; V: TRBV5-1; size: many; D: TRBD2; DNA: TGCGCCACCTCCCCGGGACTAGCTTCCGGCGAGCAGTACTTC; CDR3: CATSPGLASGEQYF
J: TRBJ2-1; V: TRBV11-2; size: NA; D: TRBD2; DNA: TGTGCCAGCACACCAGCTAGCGGGCGATACAATGAGCAGTTCTTC; CDR3: CASTPASGRYNEQFF
J: TRBJ2-7; V: TRBV5-1; size: few; D: TRBD1; DNA: TGCGCCAGCAGTACTCGACAGGGACCCTCCTACGAGCAGTACTTC; CDR3: CASSTRQGPSYEQYF
J: TRBJ2-3; V: TRBV16; size: many; D: TRBD1; DNA: TGTGCCAGCAGCCAATCTCGGCAGGGGGCGGATACGCAGTATTTT; CDR3: CASSQSRQGADTQYF
J: TRBJ2-3; V: TRBV7-2; size: many; D: NA; DNA: TGTGCCAGCAGCTCAATCGGGGGCGGCCCAGATACGCAGTATTTT; CDR3: CASSSIGGGPDTQYF
J: TRBJ2-3; V: TRBV7-2; size: many; D: TRBD2; DNA: TGTGCCAGCAGCTTAGTAACGGGGGGGCAGGGAGATACGCAGTATTTT; CDR3: CASSLVTGGQGDTQYF
J: TRBJ1-2; V: TRBV12-3/TRBV12-4; size: many; D: NA; DNA: TGTGCCAGCAGCTTGGGAGGCCAGGCTTTAGGCTACACCTTC; CDR3: CASSLGGQALGYTF
J: TRBJ2-2; V: TRBV6-6; size: NA; D: TRBD2; DNA: TGTGCCAGCAGTTACGGTGGACTAGCGGGGGGGCTTAGCACCGGGGAGCTGTTTTTT; CDR3: CASSYGGLAGGLSTGELFF
J: TRBJ1-1; V: TRBV10-3; size: few; D: NA; DNA: TGTGCCATCAGCCCGTCCAGCCTGAGTACTGAAGCTTTCTTT; CDR3: CAISPSSLSTEAFF
J: TRBJ1-5; V: TRBV6-1; size: many; D: TRBD1; DNA: TGTGCCAGCAGAGAACAGGGGGCCCGCAATCAGCCCCAGCATTTT; CDR3: CASREQGARNQPQHF
J: TRBJ1-2; V: TRBV6-6; size: many; D: TRBD1; DNA: TGTGCCAGCCGGCAGTTAATCCGGGACAGGGGTAAGACTGGCTACACCTTC; CDR3: CASRQLIRDRGKTGYTF
J: TRBJ2-7; V: TRBV13; size: many; D: NA; DNA: TGTGCCAGCAGCCCGACGTGGGGCGGCAGGGGTGGTTACGAGCAGTACTTC; CDR3: CASSPTWGGRGGYEQYF
J: TRBJ2-7; V: TRBV5-1; size: many; D: NA; DNA: TGCGCCAGCAGCTCTACCGCCCCGCCGCTCTACGAGCAGTACTTC; CDR3: CASSSTAPPLYEQYF
J: TRBJ1-6; V: TRBV6-5; size: many; D: TRBD1; DNA: TGTGCCAGCAGTTACTTAACGGGGACAGGGGTTTCACCCCTCCACTTT; CDR3: CASSYLTGTGVSPLHF
J: TRBJ2-7; V: TRBV14; size: once; D: NA; DNA: TGTGCCAGCAGCCAACCCCCCCACGAGCAGTACTTC; CDR3: CASSQPPHEQYF
J: TRBJ1-4; V: TRBV28; size: many; D: NA; DNA: TGTGCCAGCAGTCCACATGGGGTGAGGGGCCTGTTTTTT; CDR3: CASSPHGVRGLFF
J: TRBJ2-7; V: TRBV6-6; size: NA; D: TRBD2; DNA: TGTGCCAGCAGCCACCGCCAGCTAGCGGGGTTCTACGAGCAGTACTTC; CDR3: CASSHRQLAGFYEQYF
J: TRBJ1-1; V: TRBV20-1; size: many; D: NA; DNA: TGCAGTGCTAGAGGGGGCAGTGAAGCTTTCTTT; CDR3: CSARGGSEAFF
J: TRBJ2-1; V: TRBV9; size: many; D: TRBD1; DNA: TGTGCCAGCAGCGTGGGACAGAGCTCCTACAATGAGCAGTTCTTC; CDR3: CASSVGQSSYNEQFF
J: TRBJ2-7; V: TRBV7-9; size: many; D: NA; DNA: TGTGCCAGCAGCACAGGTTGGGACACCAGCTCCTACGAGCAGTACTTC; CDR3: CASSTGWDTSSYEQYF
J: TRBJ2-5; V: TRBV5-1; size: many; D: NA; DNA: TGCGCCAGCAGCTTGGAGTTCAGGGAAGAGACCCAGTACTTC; CDR3: CASSLEFREETQYF
J: TRBJ2-2; V: TRBV6-5; size: many; D: NA; DNA: TGTGCCAGCAGTTACTATACCCCCTCCCCTCCCCAGAGCACCGGGGAGCTGTTTTTT; CDR3: CASSYYTPSPPQSTGELFF
J: TRBJ2-7; V: TRBV29-1; size: many; D: TRBD1; DNA: TGCAGCGTTGTCCTCTTAGGGACAGTTTACTTC; CDR3: CSVVLLGTVYF
J: TRBJ2-1; V: TRBV6-1; size: few; D: TRBD2; DNA: TGTGCCAGCAGTGTGTTGGGGGGGGACAATGAGCAGTTCTTC; CDR3: CASSVLGGDNEQFF